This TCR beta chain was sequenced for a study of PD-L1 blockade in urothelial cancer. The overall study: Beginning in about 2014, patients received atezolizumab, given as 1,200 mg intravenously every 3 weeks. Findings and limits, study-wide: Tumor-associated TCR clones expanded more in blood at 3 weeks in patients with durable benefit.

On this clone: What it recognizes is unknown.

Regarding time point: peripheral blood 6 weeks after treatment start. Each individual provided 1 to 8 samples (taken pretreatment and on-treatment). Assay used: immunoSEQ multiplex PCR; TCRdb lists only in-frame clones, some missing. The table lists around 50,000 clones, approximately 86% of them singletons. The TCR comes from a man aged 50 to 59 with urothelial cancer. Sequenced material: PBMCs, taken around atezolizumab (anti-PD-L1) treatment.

CDR3: CASSESPNQPQHF. CDR3 nucleotide sequence: TGTGCCAGCAGTGAATCCCCGAATCAGCCCCAGCATTTT. The chain has TRBV6-1 and TRBJ1-5; D unclear. The CDR3 runs to 13 residues. V shed 2 bases and J shed 4 bases, with 6 bases lying between them. Germline V CDR1 and CDR2: MNHNS, SASEGT.